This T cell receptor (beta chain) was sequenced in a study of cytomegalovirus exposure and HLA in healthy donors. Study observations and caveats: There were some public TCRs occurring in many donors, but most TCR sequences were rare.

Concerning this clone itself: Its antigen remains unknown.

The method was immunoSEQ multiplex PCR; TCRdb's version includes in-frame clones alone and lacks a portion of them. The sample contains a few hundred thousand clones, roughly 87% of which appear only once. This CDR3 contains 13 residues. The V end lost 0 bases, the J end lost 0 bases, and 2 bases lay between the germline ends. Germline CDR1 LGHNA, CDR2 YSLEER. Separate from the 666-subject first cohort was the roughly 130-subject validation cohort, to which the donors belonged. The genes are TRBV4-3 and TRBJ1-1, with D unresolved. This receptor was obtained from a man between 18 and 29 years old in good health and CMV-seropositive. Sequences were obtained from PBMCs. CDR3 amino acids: CASSQELNTEAFF. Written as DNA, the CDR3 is TGCGCCAGCAGCCAAGAGTTGAACACTGAAGCTTTCTTT.